This passage covers 16 T cell receptor beta chains from one sample sequenced in a study of tumor-infiltrating lymphocytes in glioblastoma multiforme. Three nested ARM-PCR rounds with V-beta and C-beta primers built TCRB libraries. MiXCR, run by TCRdb on the multiplex PCR reads, gives a single entry per CDR3 protein. The sample carries some 32,000 distinct CDR3 sequences, around 60% recorded once. The sequencing sample was made of brain tumor tissue. The source is a male donor with glioblastoma.

Worth noting for this clonotype: A junction boundary mismatches the germline segment, possibly from a read error. The chain couples TRBV11-2 to TRBJ2-7; the D gene is possibly TRBD2 (5 bases). Germline V lookup: CDR1 SGHAT, CDR2 FQNNGV. There are 15 residues in the CDR3. The CDR3 DNA is TGTGCCAGCAGCTTCTCTAGCCTGGCACTATACGATCAGTGCTTC. Translated: CASSFSSLALYDQCF. Full variable domain (remainder filled in from reference TRBV11-2 and TRBJ2-7): EAGVAQSPRYKIIEKRQSVAFWCNPISGHATLYWYQQILGQGPKLLIQFQNNGVVDDSQLPKDRFSAERLKGVDSTLKIQPAKLEDSAVYLCASSFSSLALYDQCFGPGTRLTVT.

By share, this clonotype counts as medium-sized. This chain links TRBV29-1 with TRBJ2-7, with TRBD2 as a possible D gene (5 bases). Germline CDR1 and CDR2: SQVTM and ANQGSEA. This CDR3 contains 12 residues. V lost 0 bases and J lost 3, with 6 bases in between. Written as DNA, the CDR3 is TGCAGCGTTGAAGAGACTATCTACGAGCAGTACTTC. Amino acid sequence: CSVEETIYEQYF.

Only a few counts were recorded for this clonotype. V gene TRBV29-1 combines with J gene TRBJ1-1; 9 positions match TRBD1. The germline CDR1 and CDR2 sequences are SQVTM and ANQGSEA. The V segment lost 8 bases and the J segment 3 bases; nucleotides outside the gene matches: 10. This CDR3 has 14 residues. The CDR3 spells CSMPGQGFDTEAFF. CDR3 bases: TGCAGCATGCCAGGACAGGGGTTTGACACTGAAGCTTTCTTT. Combining the CDR3 with reference TRBV29-1 and TRBJ1-1 gives the whole variable domain SAVISQKPSRDICQRGTSLTIQCQVDSQVTMMFWYRQQPGQSLTLIATANQGSEATYESGFVIDKFPISRPNLTFSTLTVSNMSPEDSSIYLCSMPGQGFDTEAFFGQGTRLTVV.

The table lists this clonotype with many counts. The rearrangement joins TRBV28 to TRBJ1-1; D is possibly TRBD1 (5 bases). V was cut by 2 bases and J by 6 bases, with 13 bases left in between. Germline loops: CDR1 MDHEN, CDR2 SYDVKM. This CDR3 contains 14 residues. CDR3 sequence (DNA): TGTGCCAGCAGTTTAGGGGGGGGTGACGCTGAAGCTTTCTTT. It yields the protein CASSLGGGDAEAFF.

In this sample, this clonotype is medium-sized (0.01 to 0.1%). This chain joins TRBV6-6 and TRBJ2-1; TRBD1 matches 8 bases. Germline V gene data show CDR1 as MNHNY and CDR2 as SVGAGI (reference sequence). V lost 6 bases to trimming and J lost 3 bases; unmatched junction nucleotides: 7. The CDR3 loop spans 15 amino acids. The CDR3 loop reads CASRTDRVVYNEQFF. DNA of the CDR3: TGTGCCAGCAGAACGGACAGGGTGGTCTACAATGAGCAGTTCTTC.

This clonotype showed up just a few times. This sequence joins TRBV9 and TRBJ2-1; 9 bases line up with TRBD1. Per germline, CDR1 SGDLS and CDR2 YYNGEE. The trim removed 4 bases at V and 1 base at J, leaving 6 bases unmatched. The CDR3 is 16 residues long. CDR3 sequence: CASSPTGTGSYNEQFF. DNA of the CDR3: TGTGCCAGCAGCCCTACCGGGACAGGGTCCTACAATGAGCAGTTCTTC. The variable domain in full, with the rest retrieved from reference TRBV9 and TRBJ2-1, is DSGVTQTPKHLITATGQRVTLRCSPRSGDLSVYWYQQSLDQGLQFLIQYYNGEERAKGNILERFSAQQFPDLHSELNLSSLELGDSALYFCASSPTGTGSYNEQFFGPGTRLTVL.

Note on this clonotype: This may arise from a read error, as a much more abundant clone is one base away. The chain has TRBV5-4 and TRBJ2-3, with D perhaps matching TRBD1 or TRBD2 (5 bases each). CDR1 SGHNT and CDR2 YYREEE come from the germline V gene (reference sequence). The CDR3 covers 15 residues. CDR3 nucleotide sequence: TGTGCCAGCAGCACGCGATCAGGGTTGGAGGATATGCAGTATTTT. Encoded protein: CASSTRSGLEDMQYF.

A remark on this clonotype: The final CDR3 position lacks the conserved phenylalanine or tryptophan, pointing to a likely read error. The CDR3 nucleotides read TGTGCCATCATTGATCCCACTAGCGGGAGCACCTACAATGAGCAGTTCTCC. Translation gives CAIIDPTSGSTYNEQFS. The rearrangement joins TRBV10-3 to TRBJ2-1, with 11 bases aligning to TRBD2. The V segment lost 7 bases and the J segment 2 bases; nucleotides outside the gene matches: 10. The germline CDR1 and CDR2 sequences are ENHRY and SYGVKD. The CDR3 runs 17 residues.

The chain joins TRBV6-5 to TRBJ1-4; TRBD1 matches at 9 bases. Trimming took 2 bases from V and 8 from J; bases not matched to a gene: 6. This CDR3 contains 15 residues. In germline, CDR1 is MNHEY, CDR2 SVGAGI. CDR3 bases: TGTGCCAGCAGTTACACGACAGGGGGGAGCGAAAAACTGTTTTTT. Translation gives CASSYTTGGSEKLFF.

This clonotype was observed at least ten times. The V gene is TRBV29-1, the J gene TRBJ2-1; D gene unclear. Per the germline V gene, CDR1 is SQVTM and CDR2 is ANQGSEA. Trimming left V 0 bases short and J 5 bases short, with 8 bases between. CDR3 size: 13 residues. This CDR3 reads CSVEDRIHNEQFF. The CDR3 nucleotides are TGCAGCGTTGAAGATCGAATCCACAATGAGCAGTTCTTC.

Concerning this clonotype: A clone one base away is much larger, so this may be a read error. This CDR3 is missing its conserved last phenylalanine or tryptophan, likely due to a read error. The chain combines TRBV7-8 with TRBJ2-1; D is unclear. The CDR3 has 11 amino acids. Germline V lookup: CDR1 SGHVS, CDR2 FQNEAQ. Trimming stripped 5 bases from V and 2 bases from J, with 1 base between. CDR3 nucleotide sequence: TGTGCCAGCAGCGCCTACAATGAGCAGTTCGTC. It codes for CASSAYNEQFV.

The V gene is TRBV30, the J gene TRBJ1-2, with D hard to call. Germline loops: CDR1 GTSNPN, CDR2 SVGIG (reference sequence). Trimming took off 0 bases at V and 11 bases at J, with 10 bases between the two ends. The CDR3 length is 11 residues. The CDR3 nucleotides read TGTGCCTGGAGTGTAAGCGAGTATTACACCTTC. Translated, it gives CAWSVSEYYTF.

Remarks on this clonotype: One end of the junction is discordant with germline, which a read error may explain. The CDR3 DNA reads as TGCGGTGCTAGCGCCTCAAGCGGGAGTTCCTACGAGCAGTACTTC. This translates into CGASASSGSSYEQYF. The rearrangement uses TRBV20-1 and TRBJ2-7; 8 bases line up with TRBD2. Germline lookup yields CDR1 DFQATT and CDR2 SNEGSKA (reference sequence). This CDR3 is built from 15 residues.

Concerning this clonotype: This may stem from a read error, because a much larger clone lies one nucleotide away. V gene TRBV28 combines with J gene TRBJ2-7; D may be TRBD1 or TRBD2 (5 bases each). The CDR3 totals 15 residues. From germline, CDR1 is MDHEN and CDR2 SYDVKM. CDR3 amino acids: CASSLTGTESYEHYF. In DNA form, the CDR3 reads TGTGCCAGCAGTTTAACCGGGACGGAGTCCTACGAGCATTACTTC.

The rearrangement uses TRBV27 and TRBJ2-1; TRBD1 aligns across 12 bases. Trimming at V came to 7 bases and at J to 7 bases, leaving 14 bases not matched to a gene. This CDR3 contains 17 residues. Per the germline V gene, CDR1 is MNHEY and CDR2 is SMNVEV (reference sequence). CDR3 DNA sequence: TGTGCCAGCAAGTGGATTCCGCCGGGACAGGGGGCGAATGAGCAGTTCTTC. Its protein product is CASKWIPPGQGANEQFF.

This clonotype was counted many times. The chain employs TRBV20-1 and TRBJ2-1, with 9 bases identical to TRBD2. Per germline, CDR1 DFQATT and CDR2 SNEGSKA (reference sequence). The CDR3 is 13 residues long. V lost 0 bases to trimming and J lost 10 bases; unmatched junction nucleotides: 4. The chain's CDR3 is CSARDPSGAEQFF. The CDR3 DNA reads as TGCAGTGCTAGAGATCCTAGCGGGGCCGAGCAGTTCTTC.